A single sample is the source of the 2 T cell receptor beta chains below, sequenced in a study of glioma-infiltrating T cells after dendritic cell vaccination. TCRdb's table, derived via immunoSEQ multiplex PCR, lists solely in-frame clones and lacks some. The sample carries about 82,000 clones, approximately 90% recorded once. This material consisted of blood, taken before dendritic cell vaccination. These receptors originate from a human donor with glioblastoma.

The genes are TRBV28 and TRBJ2-7; a weak D match, TRBD2 (6 bases). The germline gives CDR1 MDHEN, CDR2 SYDVKM. The CDR3 totals 13 residues. V gave up 6 bases and J gave up 2 bases, with 11 bases separating them. The CDR3 spells CASRLGGAYEQYF. CDR3 nucleotides: TGTGCCAGCAGGCTCGGAGGGGCCTACGAGCAGTACTTC.

J is TRBJ1-2 and V is TRBV5-1, with 7 nucleotides matching TRBD1. CDR1 SGHRS and CDR2 YFSETQ come from the germline V gene. J was trimmed by 5 bases and V by 0 bases; bases with no gene match: 7. The CDR3 loop spans 15 amino acids. CDR3 amino acids: CASSLAATGKYGYTF. For the CDR3, the DNA is TGCGCCAGCAGCTTGGCCGCGACAGGGAAATATGGCTACACCTTC.